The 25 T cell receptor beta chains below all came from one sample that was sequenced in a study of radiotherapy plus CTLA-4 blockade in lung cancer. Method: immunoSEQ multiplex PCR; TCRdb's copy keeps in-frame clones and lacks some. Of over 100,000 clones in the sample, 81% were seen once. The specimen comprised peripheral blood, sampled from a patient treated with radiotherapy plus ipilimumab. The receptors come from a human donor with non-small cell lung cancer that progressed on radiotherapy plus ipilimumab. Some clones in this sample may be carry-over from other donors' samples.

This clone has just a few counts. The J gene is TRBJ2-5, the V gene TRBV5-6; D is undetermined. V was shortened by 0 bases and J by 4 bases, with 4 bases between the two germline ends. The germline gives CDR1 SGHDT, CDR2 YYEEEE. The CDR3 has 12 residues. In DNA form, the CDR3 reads TGTGCCAGCAGCTTGGTCTCAGAGACCCAGTACTTC. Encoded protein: CASSLVSETQYF.

Written as DNA, the CDR3 is TGTGCCAGCAGTTATGACAGGGTAAATTCACCCCTCCACTTT. Translated: CASSYDRVNSPLHF. The chain uses TRBV6-5 and TRBJ1-6; 7 bases map to TRBD1. The CDR3 covers 14 residues. The J segment lost 7 bases and the V segment lost 3 bases, leaving 3 bases of the junction unmatched. Germline values: CDR1 MNHEY, CDR2 SVGAGI.

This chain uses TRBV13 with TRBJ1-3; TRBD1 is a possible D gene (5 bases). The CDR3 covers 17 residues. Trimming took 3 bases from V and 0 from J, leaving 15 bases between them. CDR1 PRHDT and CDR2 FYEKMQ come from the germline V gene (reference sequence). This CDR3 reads CASSFNTQETSGNTIYF. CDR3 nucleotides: TGTGCCAGCAGCTTTAACACACAGGAAACCTCTGGAAACACCATATATTTT.

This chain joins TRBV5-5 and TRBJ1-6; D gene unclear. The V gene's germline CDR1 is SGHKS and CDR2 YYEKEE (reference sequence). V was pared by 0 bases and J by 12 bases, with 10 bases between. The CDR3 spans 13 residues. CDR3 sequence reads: CASSLDTEGPLHF. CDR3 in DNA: TGTGCCAGCAGCTTGGATACAGAAGGACCCCTCCACTTT.

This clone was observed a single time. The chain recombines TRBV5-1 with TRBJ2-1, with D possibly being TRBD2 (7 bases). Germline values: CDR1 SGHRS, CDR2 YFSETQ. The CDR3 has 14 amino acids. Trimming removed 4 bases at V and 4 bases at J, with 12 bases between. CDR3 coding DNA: TGCGCCAGCAGCGTGGGAGGGGGTTACAATGAGCAGTTCTTC. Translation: CASSVGGGYNEQFF.

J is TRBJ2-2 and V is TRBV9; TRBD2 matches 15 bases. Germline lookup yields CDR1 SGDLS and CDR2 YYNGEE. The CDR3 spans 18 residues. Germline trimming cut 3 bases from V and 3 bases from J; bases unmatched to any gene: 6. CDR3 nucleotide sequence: TGTGCCAGCAGCGACCCCGGGACTAGCGGGGGGCACACCGGGGAGCTGTTTTTT. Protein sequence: CASSDPGTSGGHTGELFF. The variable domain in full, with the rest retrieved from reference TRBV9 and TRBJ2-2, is DSGVTQTPKHLITATGQRVTLRCSPRSGDLSVYWYQQSLDQGLQFLIQYYNGEERAKGNILERFSAQQFPDLHSELNLSSLELGDSALYFCASSDPGTSGGHTGELFFGEGSRLTVL.

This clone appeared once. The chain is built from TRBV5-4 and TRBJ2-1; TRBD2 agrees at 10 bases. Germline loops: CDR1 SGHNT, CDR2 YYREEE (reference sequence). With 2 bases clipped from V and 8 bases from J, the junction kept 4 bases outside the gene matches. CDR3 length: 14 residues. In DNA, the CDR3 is TGTGCCAGCAGCTTCAATAGCGGGGGGTATGAGCAGTTCTTC. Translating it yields CASSFNSGGYEQFF.

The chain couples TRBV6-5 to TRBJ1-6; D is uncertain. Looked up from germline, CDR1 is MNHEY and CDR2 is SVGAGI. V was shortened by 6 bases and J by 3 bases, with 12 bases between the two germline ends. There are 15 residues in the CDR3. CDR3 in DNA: TGTGCCAGCAGCCCCGATAGGGACTATAATTCACCCCTCCACTTT. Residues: CASSPDRDYNSPLHF.

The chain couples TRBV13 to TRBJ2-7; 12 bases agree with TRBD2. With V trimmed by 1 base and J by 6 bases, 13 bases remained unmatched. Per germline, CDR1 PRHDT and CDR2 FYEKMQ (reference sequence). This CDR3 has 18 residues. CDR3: CASSLASGGAILRGEQYF. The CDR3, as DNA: TGTGCCAGCAGCTTAGCTAGCGGGGGGGCCATATTAAGAGGCGAGCAGTACTTC.

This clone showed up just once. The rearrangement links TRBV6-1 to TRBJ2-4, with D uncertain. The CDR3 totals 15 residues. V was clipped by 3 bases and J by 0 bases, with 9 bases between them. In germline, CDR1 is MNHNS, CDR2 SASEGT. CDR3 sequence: CASSDHRLAKNIQYF. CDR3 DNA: TGTGCCAGCAGTGACCACAGATTAGCCAAAAACATTCAGTACTTC.

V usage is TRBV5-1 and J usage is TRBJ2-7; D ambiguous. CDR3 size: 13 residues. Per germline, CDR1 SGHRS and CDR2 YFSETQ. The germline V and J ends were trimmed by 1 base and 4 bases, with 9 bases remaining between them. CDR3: CASSLQVPYEQYF. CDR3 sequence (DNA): TGCGCCAGCAGCTTGCAGGTTCCTTACGAGCAGTACTTC.

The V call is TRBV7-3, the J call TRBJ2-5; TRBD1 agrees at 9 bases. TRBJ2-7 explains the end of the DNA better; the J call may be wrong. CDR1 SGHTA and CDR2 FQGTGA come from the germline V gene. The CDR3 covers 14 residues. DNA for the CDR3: TGTGCCAGCAGGTATATCGGGACAGGGAACGAGCAGTACTTC. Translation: CASRYIGTGNEQYF.

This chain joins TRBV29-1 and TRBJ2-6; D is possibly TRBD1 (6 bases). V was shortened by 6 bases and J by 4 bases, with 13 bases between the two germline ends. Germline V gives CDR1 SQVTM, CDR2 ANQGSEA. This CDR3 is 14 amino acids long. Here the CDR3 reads CSVSQGSGANVLTF. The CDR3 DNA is TGCAGCGTATCACAGGGATCCGGGGCCAACGTCCTGACTTTC.

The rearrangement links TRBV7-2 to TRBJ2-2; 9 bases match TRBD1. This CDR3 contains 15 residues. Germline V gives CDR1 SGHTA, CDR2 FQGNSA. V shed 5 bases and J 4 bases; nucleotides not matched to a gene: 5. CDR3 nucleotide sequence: TGTGCCAGCAGCCGTGGACAGGGGAGCACCGGGGAGCTGTTTTTT. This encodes CASSRGQGSTGELFF.

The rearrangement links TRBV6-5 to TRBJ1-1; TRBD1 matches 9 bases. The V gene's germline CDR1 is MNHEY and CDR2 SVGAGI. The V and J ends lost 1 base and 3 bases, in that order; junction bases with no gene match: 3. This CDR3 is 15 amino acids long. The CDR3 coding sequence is TGTGCCAGCAGTTACTGGGACAGGGTGGACACTGAAGCTTTCTTT. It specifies CASSYWDRVDTEAFF.

Written as DNA, the CDR3 is TGTGCCAGCAGTTACTCGAAGACAGGGGTACTTCAAAAACTGTTTTTT. It codes for CASSYSKTGVLQKLFF. The rearrangement uses TRBV6-5 and TRBJ1-4, with 8 bases aligning to TRBD1. This CDR3 spans 16 amino acids. Trimming cost V 0 bases and J 9 bases; bases outside gene matches: 9. In germline, CDR1 is MNHEY, CDR2 SVGAGI.

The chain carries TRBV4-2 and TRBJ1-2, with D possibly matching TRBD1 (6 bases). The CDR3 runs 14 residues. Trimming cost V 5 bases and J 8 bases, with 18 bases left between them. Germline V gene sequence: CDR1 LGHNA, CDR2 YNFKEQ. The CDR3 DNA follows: TGTGCCAGCAGCTTGAAACAGGGAGGCGACGGCTACACCTTC. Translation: CASSLKQGGDGYTF.

CDR3 region: CASGLVTGLAGNTGELFF. In nucleotides, the CDR3 is TGTGCTAGTGGTTTGGTAACTGGACTAGCGGGGAACACCGGGGAGCTGTTTTTT. The chain recombines TRBV12-5 with TRBJ2-2, with TRBD2 matching over 11 bases. There are 18 residues in the CDR3. The trim removed 0 bases at V and 1 base at J, leaving 4 bases unmatched. The germline V gene encodes CDR1 LGHNT and CDR2 FRNRAP.

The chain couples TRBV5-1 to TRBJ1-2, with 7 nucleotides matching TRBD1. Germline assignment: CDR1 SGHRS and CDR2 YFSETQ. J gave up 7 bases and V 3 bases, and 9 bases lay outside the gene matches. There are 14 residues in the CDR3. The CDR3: CASSSGTAGGGYTF. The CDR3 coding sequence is TGCGCCAGCAGCTCCGGGACAGCCGGGGGTGGCTACACCTTC.

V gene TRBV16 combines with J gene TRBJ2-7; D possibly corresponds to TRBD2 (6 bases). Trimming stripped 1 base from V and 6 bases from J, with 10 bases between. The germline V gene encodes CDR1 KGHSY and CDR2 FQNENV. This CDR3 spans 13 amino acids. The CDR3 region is CASSQYQGLEQYF. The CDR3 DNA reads TGTGCCAGCAGCCAATATCAGGGACTCGAGCAGTACTTC. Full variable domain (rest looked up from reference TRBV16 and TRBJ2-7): GEEVAQTPKHLVRGEGQKAKLYCAPIKGHSYVFWYQQVLKNEFKFLISFQNENVFDETGMPKERFSAKCLPNSPCSLEIQATKLEDSAVYFCASSQYQGLEQYFGPGTRLTVT.

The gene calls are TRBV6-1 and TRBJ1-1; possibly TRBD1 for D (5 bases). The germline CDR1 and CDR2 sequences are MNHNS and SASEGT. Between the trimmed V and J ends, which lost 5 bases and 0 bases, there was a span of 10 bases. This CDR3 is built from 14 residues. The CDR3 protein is CASSRVDMNTEAFF. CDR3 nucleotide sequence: TGTGCCAGCAGTCGGGTGGACATGAACACTGAAGCTTTCTTT.

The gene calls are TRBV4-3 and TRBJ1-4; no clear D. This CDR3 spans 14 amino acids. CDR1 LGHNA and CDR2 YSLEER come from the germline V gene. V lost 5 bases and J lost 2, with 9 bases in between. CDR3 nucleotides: TGCGCCAGCAGCTCGTCCTGGACTAATGAAAAACTGTTTTTT. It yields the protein CASSSSWTNEKLFF.

Here the CDR3 reads CASTYRGQTQYF. CDR3 DNA sequence: TGTGCCAGCACATACAGGGGCCAGACCCAGTACTTC. V usage is TRBV28 and J usage is TRBJ2-5, with 7 bases matching TRBD1. CDR3 size: 12 residues. Germline trimming cut 7 bases from V and 6 bases from J; bases unmatched to any gene: 5. CDR1 is MDHEN, CDR2 SYDVKM, per germline. Full variable domain (missing parts from reference TRBV28 and TRBJ2-5): DVKVTQSSRYLVKRTGEKVFLECVQDMDHENMFWYRQDPGLGLRLIYFSYDVKMKEKGDIPEGYSVSREKKERFSLILESASTNQTSMYLCASTYRGQTQYFGPGTRLLVL.

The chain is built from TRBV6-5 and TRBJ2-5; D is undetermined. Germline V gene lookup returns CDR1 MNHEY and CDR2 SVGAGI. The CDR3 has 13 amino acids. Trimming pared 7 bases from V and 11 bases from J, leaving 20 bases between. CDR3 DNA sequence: TGTGCCAGCACTGAACCGGGCGGTTCACAGCAGTACTTC. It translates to CASTEPGGSQQYF.

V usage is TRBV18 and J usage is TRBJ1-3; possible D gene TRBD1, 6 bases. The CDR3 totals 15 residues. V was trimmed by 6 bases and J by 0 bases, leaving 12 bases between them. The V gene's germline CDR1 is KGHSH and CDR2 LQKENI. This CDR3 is CASSQGQNSGNTIYF. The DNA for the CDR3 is TGTGCCAGCTCCCAGGGACAAAACTCTGGAAACACCATATATTTT.